These T cell receptor beta chains were read from a single sample in a study of Ad26.COV2.S vaccination and SARS-CoV-2 variants. The protocol was immunoSEQ multiplex PCR, while the TCRdb copy is restricted to in-frame clones and leaves out a portion. The table lists about 370,000 clones, approximately 89% of them singletons. Specimen: peripheral blood, collected in a trial of Ad26.COV2.S vaccine versus placebo. All receptors come from a person aged 18-65 years who received the Ad26.COV2.S COVID-19 vaccine or a placebo. CDR3s include the opening cysteine and the closing phenylalanine or tryptophan. The D gene is left open where the match is weak. Clone size is given for some rows only: seen once, a few or many times, or a class if the clone is expanded.

clone_size j_call d_call v_call cdr3_aa cdr3_nt
. TRBJ1-1 . TRBV6-5 CASSLTGSITEAFF TGTGCCAGCAGCCTGACAGGTTCCATTACTGAAGCTTTCTTT
. TRBJ2-7 . TRBV4-2 CASSQVRAGQLAEQYF TGTGCCAGCAGCCAAGTGAGGGCGGGTCAGCTCGCCGAGCAGTACTTC
. TRBJ1-5 . TRBV6-2/TRBV6-3 CASSWNGSNQPQHF TGTGCCAGCAGTTGGAACGGAAGCAATCAGCCCCAGCATTTT
. TRBJ1-6 TRBD1 TRBV13 CASSLYGTGGGSPLHF TGTGCCAGCAGCTTGTATGGGACAGGGGGCGGTTCACCCCTCCACTTT
. TRBJ1-4 . TRBV5-1 CASSLSPGTPEKLFF TGCGCCAGCAGCCTGTCCCCTGGGACACCCGAAAAACTGTTTTTT
. TRBJ2-7 . TRBV29-1 CSGVEGSDEQYF TGCAGCGGGGTGGAGGGTAGCGACGAGCAGTACTTC
. TRBJ2-7 TRBD2 TRBV9 CASSVESSGTYEQYF TGTGCCAGCAGCGTAGAGTCTAGCGGAACCTACGAGCAGTACTTC
. TRBJ2-3 TRBD1 TRBV3-1/TRBV3-2 CASSRGQGGTDTQYF TGTGCCAGCAGCCGCGGCCAGGGGGGCACAGATACGCAGTATTTT
. TRBJ1-6 . TRBV21-1 CASSKYSVFKGNSPLHF TGTGCCAGCAGCAAATATTCGGTGTTTAAGGGTAATTCACCCCTCCACTTT
once TRBJ1-2 TRBD1 TRBV20-1 CSLGTGPILAF TGCAGTCTCGGGACAGGGCCCATTTTAGCCTTC
. TRBJ1-5 . TRBV28 CASSPGGSNQPQHF TGTGCCAGCAGCCCCGGGGGTAGCAATCAGCCCCAGCATTTT
. TRBJ2-3 TRBD2 TRBV15 CATSRDWGQGLAGLTDTQYF TGTGCCACCAGCAGAGATTGGGGCCAGGGACTAGCGGGCCTCACAGATACGCAGTATTTT
. TRBJ1-1 . TRBV11-2 CASSRSYRRLGAFF TGTGCCAGCAGCCGATCGTATAGGCGATTGGGGGCTTTCTTT
few TRBJ2-3 . TRBV6-4 CASSDYQGTTQYF TGTGCCAGCAGTGATTATCAGGGGACTACGCAGTATTTT
. TRBJ1-4 . TRBV6-5 CASRRFATNEKLFF TGTGCCAGCAGACGATTTGCAACTAATGAAAAACTGTTTTTT
. TRBJ2-2 TRBD1 TRBV3-1/TRBV3-2 CASSQGRTGGLRENTGELFF TGTGCCAGCAGCCAAGGAAGGACAGGGGGGCTCCGAGAGAACACCGGGGAGCTGTTTTTT